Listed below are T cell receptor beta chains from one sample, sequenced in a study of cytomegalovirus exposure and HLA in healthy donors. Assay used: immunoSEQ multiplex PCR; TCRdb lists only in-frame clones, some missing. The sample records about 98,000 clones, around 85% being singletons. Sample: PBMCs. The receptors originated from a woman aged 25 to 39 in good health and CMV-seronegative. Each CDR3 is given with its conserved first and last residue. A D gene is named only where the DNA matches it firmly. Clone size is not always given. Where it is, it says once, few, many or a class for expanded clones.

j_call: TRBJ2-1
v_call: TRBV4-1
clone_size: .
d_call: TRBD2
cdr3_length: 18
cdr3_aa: CASSQLPSGGLSYNEQFF
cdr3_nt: TGCGCCAGCAGCCAACTGCCTAGCGGGGGCCTCTCCTACAATGAGCAGTTCTTC

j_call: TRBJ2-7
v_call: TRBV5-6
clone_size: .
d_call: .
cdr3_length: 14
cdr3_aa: CASSLRRVDYEQYF
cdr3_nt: TGTGCCAGCAGCTTGCGCAGGGTCGACTACGAGCAGTACTTC

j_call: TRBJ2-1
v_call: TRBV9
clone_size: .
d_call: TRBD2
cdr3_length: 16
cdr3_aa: CASSVGSGSTYNEQFF
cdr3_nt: TGTGCCAGCAGCGTAGGTAGCGGGAGTACCTACAATGAGCAGTTCTTC

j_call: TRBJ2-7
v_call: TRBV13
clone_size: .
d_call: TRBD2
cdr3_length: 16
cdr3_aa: CASSLGVGGPGYEQYF
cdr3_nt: TGTGCCAGCAGCTTAGGGGTGGGAGGGCCAGGCTACGAGCAGTACTTC

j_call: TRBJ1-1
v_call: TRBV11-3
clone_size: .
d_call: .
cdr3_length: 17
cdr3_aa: CASSPPLGGGLNTEAFF
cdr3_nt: TGTGCCAGCAGCCCACCCCTGGGGGGAGGGCTGAACACTGAAGCTTTCTTT

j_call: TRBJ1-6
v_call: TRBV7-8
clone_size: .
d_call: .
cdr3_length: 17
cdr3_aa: CASSSPPGQGNRGPLHF
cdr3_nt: TGTGCCAGCAGCTCCCCTCCGGGACAAGGGAATCGTGGACCCCTCCACTTT

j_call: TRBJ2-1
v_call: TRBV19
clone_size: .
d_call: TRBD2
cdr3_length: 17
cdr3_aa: CASSIPPQRGSYNEQFF
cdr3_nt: TGTGCCAGTAGTATACCCCCACAGCGGGGCTCGTACAATGAGCAGTTCTTC

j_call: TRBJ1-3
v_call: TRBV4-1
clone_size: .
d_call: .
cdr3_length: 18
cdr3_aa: CASSRGGATAATGNTIYF
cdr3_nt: TGCGCCAGCAGCCGCGGGGGGGCTACAGCGGCTACTGGAAACACCATATATTTT

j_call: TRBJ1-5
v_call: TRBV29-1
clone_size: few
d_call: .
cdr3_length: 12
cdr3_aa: CSVQLGNQPQHF
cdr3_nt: TGCAGCGTACAACTAGGGAATCAGCCCCAGCATTTT

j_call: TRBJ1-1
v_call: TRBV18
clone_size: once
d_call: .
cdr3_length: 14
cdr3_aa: CASSLGEGVTEAFF
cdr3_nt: TGTGCCAGCTCCCTCGGGGAGGGCGTCACTGAAGCTTTCTTT

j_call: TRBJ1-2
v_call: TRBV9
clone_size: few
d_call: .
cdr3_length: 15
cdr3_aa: CASSVGGGQGYGYTF
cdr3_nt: TGTGCCAGCAGCGTAGGCGGGGGGCAGGGCTATGGCTACACCTTC

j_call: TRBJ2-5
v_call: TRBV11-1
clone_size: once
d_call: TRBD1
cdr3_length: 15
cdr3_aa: CASSLTGQVQETQYF
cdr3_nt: TGTGCCAGCAGCCTAACGGGACAGGTCCAAGAGACCCAGTACTTC

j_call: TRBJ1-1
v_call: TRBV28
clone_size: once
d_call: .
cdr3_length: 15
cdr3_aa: CASSLAVGGNTEAFF
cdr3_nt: TGTGCCAGCAGTTTGGCGGTGGGAGGGAACACTGAAGCTTTCTTT

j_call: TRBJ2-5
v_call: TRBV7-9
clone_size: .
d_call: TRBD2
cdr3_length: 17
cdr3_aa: CASTPTRAGAVSETQYF
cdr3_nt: TGTGCCAGCACCCCCACCAGGGCGGGAGCGGTTTCCGAGACCCAGTACTTC

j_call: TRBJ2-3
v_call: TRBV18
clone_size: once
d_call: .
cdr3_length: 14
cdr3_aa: CASSPSQGADTQYF
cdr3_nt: TGTGCCAGCTCACCAAGTCAGGGTGCAGATACGCAGTATTTT

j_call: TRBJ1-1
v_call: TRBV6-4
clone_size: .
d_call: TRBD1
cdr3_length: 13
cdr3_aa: CASSPGGATVAFF
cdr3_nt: TGTGCCAGCAGTCCAGGGGGTGCAACGGTTGCTTTCTTT

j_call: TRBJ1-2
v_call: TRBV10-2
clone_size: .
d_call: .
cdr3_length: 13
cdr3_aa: CASSESGAIAYTF
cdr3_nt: TGCGCCAGCAGTGAGTCGGGGGCTATAGCCTACACCTTC

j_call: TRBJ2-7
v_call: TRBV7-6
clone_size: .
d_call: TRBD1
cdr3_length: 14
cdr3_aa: CASSPQGSSDEQYF
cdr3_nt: TGTGCCAGCAGCCCACAGGGGTCCTCTGACGAGCAGTACTTC

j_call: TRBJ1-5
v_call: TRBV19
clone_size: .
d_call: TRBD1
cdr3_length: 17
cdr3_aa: CASSRPGTGADNQPQHF
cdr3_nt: TGTGCCAGTAGTCGTCCCGGGACAGGGGCAGACAATCAGCCCCAGCATTTT

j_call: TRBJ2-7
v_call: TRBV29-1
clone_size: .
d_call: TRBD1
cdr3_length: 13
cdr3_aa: CSVPGGATYEQYF
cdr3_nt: TGCAGCGTCCCAGGGGGAGCAACCTACGAGCAGTACTTC

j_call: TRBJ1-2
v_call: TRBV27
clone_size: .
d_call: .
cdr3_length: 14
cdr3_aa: CASSWGEGNYGYTF
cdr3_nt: TGTGCCAGCAGTTGGGGGGAGGGAAACTATGGCTACACCTTC

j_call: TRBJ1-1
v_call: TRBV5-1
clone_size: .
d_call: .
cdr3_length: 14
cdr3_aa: CASSLVWQNTEAFF
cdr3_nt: TGCGCCAGCAGCTTGGTCTGGCAGAACACTGAAGCTTTCTTT

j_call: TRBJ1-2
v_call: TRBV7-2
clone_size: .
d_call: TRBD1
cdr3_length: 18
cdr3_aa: CASSPKPWGGQGAYGYTF
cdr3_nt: TGTGCCAGCAGCCCGAAACCATGGGGAGGACAGGGGGCTTACGGCTACACCTTC

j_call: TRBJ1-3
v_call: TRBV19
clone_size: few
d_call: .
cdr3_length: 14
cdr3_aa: CASTRTTSGNTIYF
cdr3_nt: TGTGCCAGTACCCGGACAACATCTGGAAACACCATATATTTT

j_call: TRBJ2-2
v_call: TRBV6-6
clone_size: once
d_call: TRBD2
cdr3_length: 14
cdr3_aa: CASRLAANTGELFF
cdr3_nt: TGTGCCAGCCGACTAGCGGCGAACACCGGGGAGCTGTTTTTT

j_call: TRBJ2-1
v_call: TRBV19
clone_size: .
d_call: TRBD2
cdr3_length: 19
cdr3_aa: CASSIDGRWAGVLAMEQFF
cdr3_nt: TGTGCCAGTAGTATAGATGGTCGCTGGGCGGGAGTCCTGGCAATGGAGCAGTTCTTC

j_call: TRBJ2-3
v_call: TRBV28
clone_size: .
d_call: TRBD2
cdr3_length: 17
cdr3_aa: CASSSSLALTRTDTQYF
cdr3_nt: TGTGCCAGCAGTTCTTCACTAGCGCTAACTCGCACAGATACGCAGTATTTT